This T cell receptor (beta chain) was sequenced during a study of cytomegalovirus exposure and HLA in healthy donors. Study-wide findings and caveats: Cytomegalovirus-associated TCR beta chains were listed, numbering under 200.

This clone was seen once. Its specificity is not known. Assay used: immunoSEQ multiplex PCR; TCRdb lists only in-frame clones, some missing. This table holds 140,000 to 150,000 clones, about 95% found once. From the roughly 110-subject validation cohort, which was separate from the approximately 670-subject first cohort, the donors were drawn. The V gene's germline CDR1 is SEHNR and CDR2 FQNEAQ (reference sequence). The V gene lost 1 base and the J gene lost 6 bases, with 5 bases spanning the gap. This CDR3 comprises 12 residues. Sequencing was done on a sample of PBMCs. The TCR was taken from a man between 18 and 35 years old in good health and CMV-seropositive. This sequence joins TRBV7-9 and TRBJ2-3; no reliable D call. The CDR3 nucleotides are TGTGCCAGCAGCTTAGTGAGGGATACGCAGTATTTT. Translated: CASSLVRDTQYF.